The sequence of this TCR beta chain was determined in a study of blood T cell repertoires in COVID-19. At the level of the study: Sites across the United States, Italy and Spain contributed samples from acute and convalescent COVID-19. Sources were T cells, B-cell-depleted T cells, or PBMCs; the material itself was cDNA or gDNA.

The authors' processing: Estimation of nucleated cell counts was performed using reference gene primer amplification. This table comes from immunoSEQ multiplex PCR, and its TCRdb copy is limited to in-frame clones, with some not included. V and J calls and clone size are those listed in that table; D and trimming were worked out from the DNA. Altogether around 60,000 clones are present, approximately 78% being singletons, with the ten largest covering just under 15%. Sequenced sample: peripheral blood. The clonotype originates from an elderly man with acute or convalescent COVID-19.

The CDR3 nucleotides are TGTGCCAGCAGTAGGACAGGGGGATGGGAAAAACTGTTTTTT. Translation gives CASSRTGGWEKLFF. The rearrangement joins TRBV2 to TRBJ1-4; 10 positions match TRBD1. The CDR3 has 14 residues. Germline CDR1 reads SNHLY; CDR2 reads FYNNEI. V dropped 5 bases and J dropped 8; count of bases not matched to a gene: 5.